Presented here are 19 T cell receptor beta chains from one specimen sequenced in a study of blood T cell repertoires in COVID-19. Produced via immunoSEQ multiplex PCR; TCRdb's table is partial and in-frame only. The profile shows about 200,000 clones, around nine tenths of them singletons. The sample consisted of peripheral blood. The origin of the receptors is a man aged 18 to 29 with active or convalescent COVID-19.

CDR3 bases: TGCGCCAGCAGCTTGGGACTAGCGGGAATTTCCGGGGAGCTGTTTTTT. This codes for CASSLGLAGISGELFF. The chain employs TRBV5-1 and TRBJ2-2; 11 nucleotides align to TRBD2. J lost 6 bases, V lost 0 bases, and 4 bases had no gene match. Germline V lookup: CDR1 SGHRS, CDR2 YFSETQ. The CDR3 sequence is 16 residues long. Variable domain in full (rest from reference TRBV5-1 and TRBJ2-2): KAGVTQTPRYLIKTRGQQVTLSCSPISGHRSVSWYQQTPGQGLQFLFEYFSETQRNKGNFPGRFSGRQFSNSRSEMNVSTLELGDSALYLCASSLGLAGISGELFFGEGSRLTVL.

Of note for this clone: Different DNA sequences within this sample yield the same CDR3. The J gene is TRBJ2-3, the V gene TRBV9; D remains ambiguous. CDR3 length equals 12 residues. Germline values: CDR1 SGDLS, CDR2 YYNGEE. V lost 3 bases and J 3 bases, leaving 5 bases between the germline ends. CDR3 sequence: CASSASTDTQYF. DNA for the CDR3: TGTGCCAGCAGCGCCAGTACAGATACGCAGTATTTT.

The CDR3 DNA sequence: TGTGCCAGCAGCCAACAATATCTAGCGGGAGGGCCTGGTACGCAGTATTTT. It encodes CASSQQYLAGGPGTQYF. V is TRBV3-1 (or the pseudogene TRBV3-2) and J is TRBJ2-3; 12 positions agree with TRBD2. After removal of 2 bases from V and 8 bases from J, the junction contained 11 bases not matched to a gene. The CDR3 runs 17 residues. CDR1 and CDR2 (germline): LGHDT, YNNKEL (reference sequence).

This chain connects TRBV14 to TRBJ2-7; the D is unclear. V lost 1 base, J lost 2 bases, and 9 bases lay in between. CDR1 SGHDN and CDR2 FVKESK come from the germline V gene. The CDR3 totals 14 residues. CDR3 in amino acids: CASSQAQNPYEQYF. CDR3 nucleotides: TGTGCCAGCAGCCAAGCACAAAATCCCTACGAGCAGTACTTC.

This chain joins TRBV19 and TRBJ1-4; 9 bases map to TRBD1. The CDR3 loop spans 14 amino acids. The germline V gene encodes CDR1 LNHDA and CDR2 SQIVND (reference sequence). V dropped 5 bases and J dropped 11; count of bases not matched to a gene: 9. In DNA, the CDR3 is TGTGCCAGTAGTGGGCCGGGACAGGGAGAGAAACTGTTTTTT. Its protein is CASSGPGQGEKLFF.

The chain couples TRBV2 to TRBJ1-3; 8 bases agree with TRBD1. The length of the CDR3 is 14 residues. The junction had 5 bases not matched to a gene; V was cut back by 7 bases and J by 3 bases. The germline V gene has CDR1 SNHLY and CDR2 FYNNEI. The CDR3 coding sequence is TGTGCCAGCATCGGGACAGGCCTTGGAAACACCATATATTTT. Translation: CASIGTGLGNTIYF.

The chain carries TRBV5-1 and TRBJ1-1; D remains ambiguous. From germline, CDR1 is SGHRS and CDR2 YFSETQ. This CDR3 comprises 13 residues. Trimming cost V 2 bases and J 5 bases, with 10 bases left between them. The chain's CDR3 is CASSFAGNTEAFF. In DNA, the CDR3 is TGCGCCAGCAGCTTCGCGGGAAATACTGAAGCTTTCTTT. The whole variable domain, remainder taken from reference TRBV5-1 and TRBJ1-1, is KAGVTQTPRYLIKTRGQQVTLSCSPISGHRSVSWYQQTPGQGLQFLFEYFSETQRNKGNFPGRFSGRQFSNSRSEMNVSTLELGDSALYLCASSFAGNTEAFFGQGTRLTVV.

The chain couples TRBV30 to TRBJ1-5; perhaps TRBD1 as D (5 bases). V lost 5 bases and J lost 3, with 14 bases in between. CDR1 and CDR2 (germline): GTSNPN, SVGIG (reference sequence). This CDR3 contains 14 residues. In DNA, the CDR3 is TGTGCCTGGGACGCCCCAGGGAACAATCAGCCCCAGCATTTT. Its translation is CAWDAPGNNQPQHF.

This clone came up a few times. The V gene is TRBV19, the J gene TRBJ1-2; tentatively, D is TRBD1 (6 bases). The CDR3 runs to 12 residues. Germline CDR1 LNHDA, CDR2 SQIVND (reference sequence). The ends were cut back, 9 bases at V and 2 bases at J, with 10 bases in the middle. CDR3 sequence reads: CASEDRNYGYTF. In nucleotides, the CDR3 is TGTGCCAGCGAAGACAGGAACTATGGCTACACCTTC.

The chain uses TRBV30 and TRBJ1-3, with D maybe TRBD1 (5 bases). The V end was cut by 4 bases, the J end by 2 bases, with 9 bases between. The CDR3 has 13 residues. Germline loops: CDR1 GTSNPN, CDR2 SVGIG (reference sequence). The CDR3 DNA reads TGTGCCTGGACCCAGGGTACTGGAAACACCATATATTTT. It translates to CAWTQGTGNTIYF.

This clone was seen once. The CDR3 is CASSFGPNQPQHF. The DNA for the CDR3 is TGCGCCAGCAGCTTTGGCCCGAATCAGCCCCAGCATTTT. The chain has TRBV5-1 and TRBJ1-5, with D hard to call. The CDR3 sequence is 13 residues long. Germline assignment: CDR1 SGHRS and CDR2 YFSETQ. V was pared by 2 bases and J by 4 bases, with 7 bases between.

The chain recombines TRBV12-5 with TRBJ1-5, with D maybe TRBD1 (6 bases). Per germline, CDR1 LGHNT and CDR2 FRNRAP. The V end lost 1 base, the J end lost 1 base, and 8 bases lay between the germline ends. The CDR3 runs 15 residues. The CDR3 here is CASGLGTVSNQPQHF. The CDR3 region has the DNA TGTGCTAGTGGTTTGGGGACAGTGAGCAATCAGCCCCAGCATTTT. Looking up the rest from reference TRBV12-5 and TRBJ1-5 gives the full variable domain: DARVTQTPRHKVTEMGQEVTMRCQPILGHNTVFWYRQTMMQGLELLAYFRNRAPLDDSGMPKDRFSAEMPDATLATLKIQPSEPRDSAVYFCASGLGTVSNQPQHFGDGTRLSIL.

This clone was seen just once. The chain combines TRBV6-5 with TRBJ2-1; TRBD1 matches 9 bases. The germline gives CDR1 MNHEY, CDR2 SVGAGI. V trimming: 6 bases; J trimming: 9 bases; junction bases outside the gene matches: 9. The CDR3 is made up of 14 amino acids. The CDR3 coding sequence is TGTGCCAGCAGCTCCGGGACAGGGAATCGTGAGCAGTTCTTC. It specifies CASSSGTGNREQFF.

With respect to this clone: Distinct nucleotide sequences in the sample also encode this CDR3. V usage is TRBV30 and J usage is TRBJ1-5; D might be TRBD1 (6 bases). CDR1 is GTSNPN, CDR2 SVGIG, per germline (reference sequence). Trimming left V 1 base short and J 2 bases short, with 6 bases between. The CDR3 has 13 residues. Written as DNA, the CDR3 is TGTGCCTGGAGTGGACAGGGCAATCAGCCCCAGCATTTT. Amino acids: CAWSGQGNQPQHF.

CDR3 nucleotides: TGCAGCGTTGTTCGGGGGGGAGGAACTGAAGCTTTCTTT. Its translation: CSVVRGGGTEAFF. The rearrangement joins TRBV29-1 to TRBJ1-1, with D tentatively TRBD1 (5 bases). The germline V gene has CDR1 SQVTM and CDR2 ANQGSEA. V was shortened by 4 bases and J by 5 bases, with 14 bases between the two germline ends. This CDR3 has 13 residues.

The J gene is TRBJ2-3, the V gene TRBV28; 7 bases are shared with TRBD1. The CDR3 is 16 residues long. V dropped 4 bases and J dropped 0; count of bases not matched to a gene: 7. Looked up from germline, CDR1 is MDHEN and CDR2 is SYDVKM. The CDR3 reads CASSSHGTVSTDTQYF. Written as DNA, the CDR3 is TGTGCCAGCAGTTCCCACGGGACAGTCAGCACAGATACGCAGTATTTT. Full variable domain (remainder filled in from reference TRBV28 and TRBJ2-3): DVKVTQSSRYLVKRTGEKVFLECVQDMDHENMFWYRQDPGLGLRLIYFSYDVKMKEKGDIPEGYSVSREKKERFSLILESASTNQTSMYLCASSSHGTVSTDTQYFGPGTRLTVL.

This rearrangement joins TRBV5-5 to TRBJ1-3; TRBD1 might be the D (6 bases). V was shortened by 1 base and J by 1 base, with 12 bases between the two germline ends. Germline-derived CDR1 and CDR2 are SGHKS and YYEKEE (reference sequence). CDR3 length: 16 residues. For the CDR3, the DNA is TGTGCCAGCAGCTTGACAGGGTACTCTTCTGGAAACACCATATATTTT. Its protein product is CASSLTGYSSGNTIYF.

The chain carries TRBV2 and TRBJ1-1; D possibly corresponds to TRBD1 (6 bases). The CDR3 is 13 amino acids. Trimming shortened V by 7 bases and J by 1 base, and 10 bases separated the two germline ends. Germline V gene lookup returns CDR1 SNHLY and CDR2 FYNNEI. CDR3 sequence (DNA): TGTGCCAGCACAGGGGATTGGAACACTGAAGCTTTCTTT. Encoded protein: CASTGDWNTEAFF. Full variable domain (rest looked up from reference TRBV2 and TRBJ1-1): EPEVTQTPSHQVTQMGQEVILRCVPISNHLYFYWYRQILGQKVEFLVSFYNNEISEKSEIFDDQFSVERPDGSNFTLKIRSTKLEDSAMYFCASTGDWNTEAFFGQGTRLTVV.

J is TRBJ2-4 and V is TRBV5-4; D is uncertain. From germline, CDR1 is SGHNT and CDR2 YYREEE (reference sequence). The CDR3 covers 13 residues. The V end was cut by 8 bases, the J end by 3 bases, with 12 bases between. The CDR3 DNA follows: TGTGCCAGGACCCTAGGAGTCAAAAACATTCAGTACTTC. Protein sequence: CARTLGVKNIQYF.